A single sample gave rise to the 13 T cell receptor beta chains below, sequenced in a study of blood T cell repertoires in COVID-19. Assay: immunoSEQ multiplex PCR; the TCRdb copy retains only in-frame clones and omits some. This table has almost 200,000 clones, around four fifths appearing once. Specimen: peripheral blood. The source of these receptors is a man in his sixties with COVID-19, enrolled during active disease.

This clone has more than one count but fewer than ten. The chain combines TRBV7-2 with TRBJ1-5, with TRBD1 matching 9 bases. Germline V gene lookup returns CDR1 SGHTA and CDR2 FQGNSA. Trimming cost V 1 base and J 7 bases; bases outside gene matches: 5. The CDR3 spans 15 residues. The CDR3 is CASSLVDRGDQPQHF. The CDR3 region has the DNA TGTGCCAGCAGCTTAGTGGACAGGGGCGACCAGCCCCAGCATTTT.

This rearrangement joins TRBV10-3 to TRBJ2-7; 8 bases match TRBD1. J was trimmed by 3 bases and V by 6 bases; bases with no gene match: 7. Germline V gene lookup returns CDR1 ENHRY and CDR2 SYGVKD. The CDR3 runs 14 residues. CDR3 in amino acids: CAISRDRTIYEQYF. Here the CDR3 DNA reads TGTGCCATCAGCCGGGACAGGACTATCTACGAGCAGTACTTC.

The DNA of the CDR3 is TGTGCCAGCAGTTCGTCACCGGGACAGGGGGAAGAGACCCAGTACTTC. It translates to CASSSSPGQGEETQYF. This chain joins TRBV6-2 or TRBV6-3 and TRBJ2-5; 11 nucleotides align to TRBD1. The ends lost 4 bases at V and 3 bases at J; junction bases unmatched: 7. CDR1 and CDR2 from the germline V gene are MNHEY and SVGEGT. The CDR3 runs to 16 residues.

J is TRBJ1-2 and V is TRBV28; TRBD1 is a possible D gene (5 bases). Trimming pared 7 bases from V and 0 bases from J, leaving 15 bases between. Germline CDR1 MDHEN, CDR2 SYDVKM. The CDR3 runs to 15 residues. The CDR3 loop is CASKTDGGSNYGYTF. CDR3 nucleotide sequence: TGTGCCAGCAAAACCGACGGGGGGTCTAACTATGGCTACACCTTC.

V usage is TRBV27 and J usage is TRBJ1-1; D unresolved. The germline gives CDR1 MNHEY, CDR2 SMNVEV (reference sequence). The CDR3 has 15 residues. V dropped 2 bases and J dropped 1 base, with 11 bases sitting between them. The CDR3 sequence is CASSLSIDKNTEAFF. CDR3 coding DNA: TGTGCCAGCAGTTTAAGCATCGACAAGAACACTGAAGCTTTCTTT.

This clone was picked up one time. The chain has TRBV27 and TRBJ2-7; possibly TRBD2 for D (5 bases). CDR3 length equals 14 residues. The V and J ends lost 4 bases and 3 bases respectively, with 13 bases between them. CDR1 and CDR2 (germline): MNHEY, SMNVEV (reference sequence). The DNA of the CDR3 is TGTGCCAGCAGTTCCCCGACGGGGTTCTACGAGCAGTACTTC. It codes for CASSSPTGFYEQYF.

The chain recombines TRBV19 with TRBJ2-6, with 9 bases lining up with TRBD1. The CDR3 has 17 residues. Germline CDR1 is LNHDA and CDR2 is SQIVND (reference sequence). V lost 11 bases to trimming and J lost 4 bases; unmatched junction nucleotides: 15. For the CDR3, the DNA is TGTGCCGGATCCCCGGGCACAGGGGGCGCGGGGGCCAACGTCCTGACTTTC. This gives the protein CAGSPGTGGAGANVLTF.

V is TRBV5-8 and J is TRBJ1-5, with 7 nucleotides matching TRBD1. The junction had 3 bases not matched to a gene; V was cut back by 0 bases and J by 3 bases. Germline V CDR1 and CDR2: SGHTS, YDEGEE. This CDR3 spans 15 amino acids. CDR3 nucleotide sequence: TGTGCCAGCAGCTTGGGCGGGACAGCCAATCAGCCCCAGCATTTT. Its protein product is CASSLGGTANQPQHF.

The chain uses TRBV28 and TRBJ2-4; weak D call: TRBD1 (5 bases). This CDR3 region has 13 residues. Germline V lookup: CDR1 MDHEN, CDR2 SYDVKM. Deletions cut 3 bases from V and 6 bases from J, with 9 bases between. The CDR3 loop reads CASSLGQVNIQYF. CDR3 DNA sequence: TGTGCCAGCAGTTTGGGGCAGGTAAACATTCAGTACTTC.

The J gene is TRBJ1-6, the V gene TRBV27, with 9 bases matching TRBD1. The germline V gene encodes CDR1 MNHEY and CDR2 SMNVEV (reference sequence). The CDR3 consists of 18 residues. Trimming at V came to 7 bases and at J to 3 bases, leaving 13 bases not matched to a gene. CDR3 coding DNA: TGTGCCAGCACGAGCGTAACAGGGGGCTATTACTATAATTCACCCCTCCACTTT. Its translation is CASTSVTGGYYYNSPLHF.

This chain joins TRBV23-1 and TRBJ1-5; possibly TRBD1 for D (5 bases). TRBV23-1 is marked as an open reading frame, function uncertain. The CDR3 is made up of 17 amino acids. V was cut by 4 bases and J by 2 bases, with 18 bases left in between. Here the CDR3 reads CASSLAGLVRGNQPQHF. DNA for the CDR3: TGCGCCAGCAGTCTTGCAGGGTTAGTAAGAGGCAATCAGCCCCAGCATTTT.

The chain has TRBV6-5 and TRBJ1-2, with no clear D. The germline V and J ends were trimmed by 5 bases and 0 bases, with 10 bases remaining between them. CDR3 length equals 14 residues. The germline gives CDR1 MNHEY, CDR2 SVGAGI. The CDR3 loop reads CASSTTASNYGYTF. The CDR3 DNA reads TGTGCCAGCAGTACCACAGCCTCTAACTATGGCTACACCTTC.

The CDR3 reads CASSLGTGPGELFF. In DNA, the CDR3 is TGTGCCAGCAGCTTAGGGACAGGCCCCGGGGAGCTGTTTTTT. This chain uses TRBV7-7 with TRBJ2-2; 7 nucleotides agree with TRBD1. With V trimmed by 1 base and J by 6 bases, 2 bases remained unmatched. There are 14 residues in the CDR3. CDR1 is SSHAT, CDR2 FNYEAQ, per germline (reference sequence).